This TCR beta chain was identified in a study of CD8 T cells in Susac syndrome (dated by TCRdb to between 2017 and 2020). The study in broad terms: Repertoire sequencing was used to test whether CD8+ T cell activation and differentiation in Susac syndrome was antigen driven.

RNA was extracted using the RNeasy kit, and roughly 0.5 to 1 microgram was reverse transcribed with random hexamers. The immunoSEQ multiplex PCR assay, which covers 54 Vbeta and 13 Jbeta segments, was used to amplify TCR beta CDR3 regions. PCR amplification bias was corrected using a synthetic template baseline for primer optimization and computational correction. In the authors' own workflow: Reads were annotated to V, D and J genes according to IMGT and were analyzed with immunoSEQ Analyzer, with only productive sequences retained. To calculate clonality, Shannon entropy was normalized by log2 of the number of productive unique sequences and then subtracted from one. Public and private clones were assessed among the 100 most prevalent clones of each patient and control. Clones were defined as Susac-specific if absent from the healthy and MS cohorts, from 1052 published viral clones and from other ImmuneACCESS disease sequences. Using fastp trimming at Q25 and MiXCR clonotype assembly, TCRdb reanalyzed the public sequencing data and kept in-frame beta chains. Under each unique CDR3 protein, matching rows form one entry showing the most common genes and DNA. Here the V and J calls rest on TCRdb's processing, not on the authors' analysis. In this sample the table shows around 300,000 distinct CDR3 sequences, about 90% of which occur a single time. In total, the top ten clones hold about 0.07% of the sample.

High-throughput TCR beta sequencing profiled peripheral blood CD8+ and CD4+ T cells from healthy donors, Susac syndrome patients and multiple sclerosis patients. The multiple sclerosis controls were treatment-naive patients whose relapsing-remitting disease, either stable or active, fulfilled the revised McDonald criteria. Bulk CD8+ and CD4+ T cells were purified by magnetic negative isolation, while CD8+ TEMRA cells were enriched using FACS. Blood was collected in EDTA tubes and processed within 24 hours, with PBMCs isolated through density gradient centrifugation. PBMCs intended for TCR sequencing were cryopreserved in liquid nitrogen and thawed later in a water bath at 37 degrees C. The sorted or isolated CD4+, CD8+ and CD8+ TEMRA cells reached a purity of at least 90%. This clonotype was counted between two and nine times. Its antigen remains unidentified. One base away there is no much larger clone; base qualities are not given.

V is shortened by 4 bases, J by 7 bases, and the region joining them spans 10 bases. Based on the germline V gene, the CDR1 and CDR2 sequences are SQVTM and ANQGSEA. The CDR3 sequence holds 11 residues, the cysteine and phenylalanine included. CDR3 DNA is the only sequence kept; it has 33 bases, read in frame from the first base. Findings and caveats that apply to the study as a whole: The study acknowledged that relatively few individuals were included in the TCR sequencing and HLA analysis.

The receptor chain draws on TRBV29-1 and TRBJ1-2, with an unclear D gene assignment. The specimen was CD4+ T cells from PBMCs. This receptor was identified in a human donor with multiple sclerosis. CDR3 region: CSVGRGSGYTF. The DNA is TGCAGCGTTGGGCGAGGGAGTGGCTACACCTTC.